This T cell receptor beta chain derives from a study of vaccination effects on CD4 cells after COVID-19. With 4 bases removed from V and 0 bases from J, the gap between germline ends came to 7 bases. This CDR3 contains 15 residues. The V gene's germline CDR1 is LNHNV and CDR2 YYDKDF (reference sequence). Using immunoSEQ multiplex PCR, the repertoire was profiled, and TCRdb retains in-frame clones only, with some absent. This sample carries 25,000 to 35,000 clones, about 73% of them seen once, and the ten largest clones take approximately 10%. As concerns this clone: Its antigen is as yet unknown.

Prior to sequencing, the ViraFEST assay stimulated PBMC with viral peptide pools, which expanded the antigen-specific CD4+ T cells. Culture lasted about ten days before CD4+ T cell isolation. Participants each got two BNT162b2 or mRNA-1273 vaccine doses. The source material was CD4+ T cells from PBMCs cultured with HCoV-NL63 spike peptides, sampled after COVID-19 vaccination. This sequence originates from a human donor who received a COVID-19 vaccine. The chain combines TRBV15 with TRBJ2-6, with unresolved D. The CDR3 reads CATSKESSGANVLTF. In DNA form, the CDR3 reads TGTGCCACCAGCAAGGAGAGCTCTGGGGCCAACGTCCTGACTTTC.